This T cell receptor beta chain was identified in a study of control samples from healthy donors and cancer patients. Trimming stripped 3 bases from V and 0 bases from J, with 5 bases between. The CDR3 extends over 14 amino acids. Germline CDR1 reads LNHDA; CDR2 reads SQIVND (reference sequence). Using immunoSEQ multiplex PCR, the repertoire was profiled, and TCRdb retains in-frame clones only, with some absent. Of fewer than 100,000 clones in the sample, roughly 86% were seen once. This chain links TRBV19 with TRBJ1-4; no clear D gene. What was sequenced was blood. The sequence derives from a man between 60 and 75 years old in good health. The CDR3 here is CASSIDATNEKLFF. The CDR3 bases are TGTGCCAGTAGTATCGATGCAACTAATGAAAAACTGTTTTTT. The full variable domain, its missing parts supplied by reference TRBV19 and TRBJ1-4, is DGGITQSPKYLFRKEGQNVTLSCEQNLNHDAMYWYRQDPGQGLRLIYYSQIVNDFQKGDIAEGYSVSREKKESFPLTVTSAQKNPTAFYLCASSIDATNEKLFFGSGTQLSVL.